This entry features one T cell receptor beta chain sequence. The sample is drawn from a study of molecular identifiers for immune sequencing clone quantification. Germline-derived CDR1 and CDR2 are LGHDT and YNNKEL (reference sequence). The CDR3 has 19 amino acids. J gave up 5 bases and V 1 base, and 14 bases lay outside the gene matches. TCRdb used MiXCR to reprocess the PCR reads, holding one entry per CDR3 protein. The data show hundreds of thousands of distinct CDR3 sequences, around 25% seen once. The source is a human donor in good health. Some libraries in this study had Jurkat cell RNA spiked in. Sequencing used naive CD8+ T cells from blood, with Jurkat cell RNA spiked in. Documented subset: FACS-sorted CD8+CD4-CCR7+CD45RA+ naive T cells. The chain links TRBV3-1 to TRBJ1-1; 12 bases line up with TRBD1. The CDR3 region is CASSQVAGTGGFFGTEAFF. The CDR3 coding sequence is TGTGCCAGCAGCCAAGTGGCCGGGACAGGGGGCTTCTTTGGTACTGAAGCTTTCTTT. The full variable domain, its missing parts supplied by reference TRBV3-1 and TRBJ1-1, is DTAVSQTPKYLVTQMGNDKSIKCEQNLGHDTMYWYKQDSKKFLKIMFSYNNKELIINETVPNRFSPKSPDKAHLNLHINSLELGDSAVYFCASSQVAGTGGFFGTEAFFGQGTRLTVV.